This T cell receptor beta chain was sequenced for a study of blood T cell repertoires in COVID-19. For the study at large: COVID-19 samples, acute and convalescent, were from the United States, Italy and Spain. Sources were T cells, B-cell-depleted T cells, or PBMCs; the material itself was cDNA or gDNA.

The V and J ends lost 1 base and 0 bases respectively, with 10 bases between them. The CDR3 spans 15 residues. CDR1 is SGHAT, CDR2 FQNNGV, per germline. Original handling: Amplifying reference gene primers gave estimates of nucleated cell counts. Profiled with immunoSEQ multiplex PCR; TCRdb holds only in-frame clones, not every one. Clone size and the V and J calls come from that table; the DNA yielded D and trimming. The table shows over 250,000 clones, with 70% to 90% occurring only once. The sequence was obtained from a woman in her twenties or thirties with acute or convalescent COVID-19. The genes are TRBV11-2 and TRBJ2-7; maybe TRBD2 (5 bases). Material for sequencing was peripheral blood. CDR3 residues: CASSLVSGNSYEQYF. The CDR3 DNA is TGTGCCAGCAGCTTAGTTTCGGGGAACTCCTACGAGCAGTACTTC.